This entry lists 5 T cell receptor beta chains sequenced from one sample in a study of blood T cell repertoires in COVID-19. This table comes from immunoSEQ multiplex PCR, and its TCRdb copy is limited to in-frame clones, with some not included. The data contain some 220,000 clones, about nine tenths of them singletons. Input material: PBMCs or T cells enriched from blood (not recorded which). Source of these receptors: a woman aged 40 to 50 with acute COVID-19.

CDR3 region: CASSPLTGSSYNSPLHF. For the CDR3, the DNA is TGTGCCAGCAGTCCCCTTACAGGAAGCTCCTATAATTCACCCCTCCACTTT. The chain recombines TRBV28 with TRBJ1-6; tentative D call: TRBD1 (5 bases). Trimming left V 5 bases short and J 0 bases short, with 14 bases between. This CDR3 contains 17 residues. The V gene's germline CDR1 is MDHEN and CDR2 SYDVKM.

The rearrangement uses TRBV27 and TRBJ1-6, with D perhaps TRBD1 (5 bases). The CDR3 is made up of 16 amino acids. Trimming left V 0 bases short and J 10 bases short, with 16 bases between. Germline CDR1 reads MNHEY; CDR2 reads SMNVEV (reference sequence). The DNA for the CDR3 is TGTGCCAGCAGTTTATCCGGCCTGACAGTGTCCTCACCCCTCCACTTT. This encodes CASSLSGLTVSSPLHF.

The rearrangement joins TRBV19 to TRBJ1-2; a weak D match, TRBD1 (5 bases). Germline lookup yields CDR1 LNHDA and CDR2 SQIVND (reference sequence). Trimming cost V 6 bases and J 4 bases, with 15 bases left between them. The CDR3 loop spans 14 amino acids. The CDR3, as DNA: TGTGCCAGTAGACCCCTAGACAGTCCCTATGGCTACACCTTC. Amino acid sequence: CASRPLDSPYGYTF.

The chain has TRBV5-6 and TRBJ2-5; D perhaps matches TRBD1 (6 bases). This CDR3 has 13 residues. V was cut by 0 bases and J by 5 bases, with 8 bases left in between. Per germline, CDR1 SGHDT and CDR2 YYEEEE. The CDR3: CASSLGRGETQYF. CDR3 nucleotides: TGTGCCAGCAGCTTGGGCAGGGGCGAGACCCAGTACTTC. Full variable domain (rest looked up from reference TRBV5-6 and TRBJ2-5): DAGVTQSPTHLIKTRGQQVTLRCSPKSGHDTVSWYQQALGQGPQFIFQYYEEEERQRGNFPDRFSGHQFPNYSSELNVNALLLGDSALYLCASSLGRGETQYFGPGTRLLVL.

CDR3 residues: CASSVDAGGSGNTIYF. CDR3 bases: TGTGCCAGCAGCGTAGATGCAGGGGGCTCTGGAAACACCATATATTTT. The chain combines TRBV9 with TRBJ1-3, with 7 bases that match TRBD1. The CDR3 extends over 16 amino acids. Trimming cost V 0 bases and J 0 bases; bases outside gene matches: 3. Germline CDR1 SGDLS, CDR2 YYNGEE.